Listed below are T cell receptor beta chains from one sample, sequenced in a study of blood T cell repertoires in COVID-19. Measured with immunoSEQ multiplex PCR; TCRdb has only the in-frame clones, and not every one. This sample has 150,000 to 200,000 clones, with around three quarters found just once. Sequenced sample: peripheral blood. The receptors were gathered from a man aged 60-69 years with acute or convalescent COVID-19. CDR3s include the opening cysteine and the closing phenylalanine or tryptophan. The order of the fields is V gene, J gene, CDR3 protein.

>TRBV7-2|TRBJ2-5
CASSLVRGVVETQYF
>TRBV3-1/TRBV3-2|TRBJ1-2
CASSQDPSGGSLNYGYTF
>TRBV30|TRBJ2-7
CAWSPTRYEQYF
>TRBV27|TRBJ2-1
CASSLLGVAYNEQFF
>TRBV5-1|TRBJ2-2
CASSSGLAGVVTGELFF
>TRBV3-1/TRBV3-2|TRBJ2-4
CASSQGGGGDIQYF
>TRBV12-3/TRBV12-4|TRBJ1-1
CASSHAGNTEAFF
>TRBV9|TRBJ2-2
CASSYYRQGGTGELFF
>TRBV11-3|TRBJ2-2
CASSRGNTGELFF
>TRBV2|TRBJ2-1
CASRVDRNNEQFF
>TRBV5-6|TRBJ1-3
CASSFINPGNTIYF
>TRBV15|TRBJ2-3
CATSRDRGQTDTQYF
>TRBV27|TRBJ1-2
CASSLSAPPSYGYTF
>TRBV2|TRBJ1-5
CASSEQVVVNQPQHF
>TRBV7-8|TRBJ1-6
CASSPRTGGRRAPLHF
>TRBV4-3|TRBJ2-2
CASSQTRDSHNTGELFF
>TRBV12-3/TRBV12-4|TRBJ2-7
CASRSGGSYEQYF
>TRBV5-1|TRBJ2-2
CASGPRGTTGELFF
>TRBV7-9|TRBJ1-1
CASSLAEGARATEAFF
>TRBV27|TRBJ2-5
CASSLMAGYQETQYF
>TRBV10-3|TRBJ1-6
CAINGLENSPLHF
>TRBV5-6|TRBJ1-2
CASSPRRQGASGYTF
>TRBV7-9|TRBJ2-3
CASSSHRVDTQYF
>TRBV2|TRBJ2-4
CASSRTENIQYF
>TRBV6-6|TRBJ1-1
CASSSLTRSTEAFF
>TRBV11-2|TRBJ1-3
CASSRTGGDSGNTIYF
>TRBV19|TRBJ1-5
CASSWTDSNQPQHF
>TRBV30|TRBJ1-2
CARTANYGYTF
>TRBV7-9|TRBJ2-1
CASSPRLAGGNNEQFF
>TRBV29-1|TRBJ2-5
CSVATQTSETQYF
>TRBV7-8|TRBJ1-1
CASRQGVGSEAFF
>TRBV25-1|TRBJ2-3
CASSVQGGTDTQYF
>TRBV10-1|TRBJ2-5
CASSDSGARETQYF
>TRBV3-1/TRBV3-2|TRBJ2-7
CASSQAGIDEQYF
>TRBV7-9|TRBJ2-3
CASSLLLPRRGSTDTQYF
>TRBV7-9|TRBJ2-7
CASSSTDGGNEQYF
>TRBV18|TRBJ2-3
CASSPIHGTGGSDTQYF
>TRBV3-1/TRBV3-2|TRBJ2-3
CASSQTGGTSTDTQYF
>TRBV5-5|TRBJ1-4
CASSLAGTGNEKLFF
>TRBV6-5|TRBJ1-1
CASSPSVNTEAFF
>TRBV19|TRBJ2-5
CASSLGLFQETQYF
>TRBV15|TRBJ2-3
CATRRDRPTDTQYF
>TRBV4-2|TRBJ2-7
CASSQDLGGVREQYF
>TRBV3-1/TRBV3-2|TRBJ2-6
CASSDHASGASSGANVLTF
>TRBV18|TRBJ1-3
CASSPAQAVGNTIYF
>TRBV9|TRBJ2-7
CASSVDGDYEQYF
>TRBV11-2|TRBJ1-1
CASSPPELMNTEAFF
>TRBV5-1|TRBJ1-1
CASSQGYTEAFF
>TRBV7-2|TRBJ2-5
CASSLATSGGWETQYF
>TRBV7-9|TRBJ2-2
CASSLGQGLAGELFF
>TRBV9|TRBJ1-2
CASSPHGTGDAYGYTF
>TRBV9|TRBJ1-1
CASSAHPGGNTEAFF
>TRBV6-1|TRBJ1-6
CASSEVPGVTYNSPLHF
>TRBV5-1|TRBJ1-2
CASSLTGIQGYTF
>TRBV7-9|TRBJ1-1
CASSLQGSYTEAFF